Shown below are 30 T cell receptor beta chains from a single sample sequenced in a study of OX40 agonist ivuxolimab in advanced cancers. Library preparation used the immunoSEQ multiplex PCR assay. In TCRdb, the immuneACCESS table is reduced to in-frame sequences with V and J assigned. These tables do not hold every clone; where another copy was compared, an unresolved V gene accounts for under half, and the others remain unexplained. The sample yields about 53,000 clones; over 75% were counted once. Approximately 11% of the sample is held by the ten biggest clonotypes. The specimen was CD4+ or CD8+ T cells sorted from blood, collected in a trial of the OX40 agonist ivuxolimab. Receptors originate from an adult with an advanced solid tumor such as melanoma, head and neck, liver or kidney cancer.

The rearrangement joins TRBV7-8 to TRBJ2-5, with D uncertain. The V end was cut by 10 bases, the J end by 4 bases, with 16 bases between. The CDR3 is made up of 13 amino acids. From germline, CDR1 is SGHVS and CDR2 FQNEAQ. The CDR3 DNA sequence: TGTGCCACTAGACGGAGCGTCCTAGAGACCCAGTACTTC. It yields the protein CATRRSVLETQYF.

The rearrangement uses TRBV4-3 and TRBJ2-1; TRBD2 matches 15 bases. The V gene's germline CDR1 is LGHNA and CDR2 YSLEER. The CDR3 is 15 amino acids. V lost 4 bases and J lost 8; bases outside the gene matches: 3. The CDR3: CASSPGLAGGHEQFF. CDR3 sequence (DNA): TGCGCCAGCAGCCCAGGACTAGCGGGGGGGCATGAGCAGTTCTTC.

This chain joins TRBV6-1 and TRBJ2-7; 8 nucleotides agree with TRBD1. Per germline, CDR1 MNHNS and CDR2 SASEGT. CDR3 size: 15 residues. J gave up 3 bases and V 10 bases, and 14 bases lay outside the gene matches. The CDR3 is CATRPRDRTNYEQYF. As DNA, the CDR3 is TGTGCCACCCGACCCCGGGACAGGACAAACTACGAGCAGTACTTC.

Only a few counts were recorded for this clone. The chain employs TRBV29-1 and TRBJ2-3; a weak D match, TRBD2 (5 bases). This CDR3 is built from 15 residues. Trimming removed 4 bases at V and 1 base at J, with 15 bases between. Germline-derived CDR1 and CDR2 are SQVTM and ANQGSEA. The CDR3 is CSVGVAGTGTDTQYF. The CDR3 nucleotides read TGCAGCGTTGGAGTTGCGGGCACCGGCACAGATACGCAGTATTTT.

The genes are TRBV5-1 and TRBJ1-1; D remains ambiguous. Germline V lookup: CDR1 SGHRS, CDR2 YFSETQ. The CDR3 has 13 amino acids. V dropped 1 base and J dropped 6 bases, with 10 bases sitting between them. For the CDR3, the DNA is TGCGCCAGCAGCTTGTCTGGGCTTCCTGAAGCTTTCTTT. Amino acid sequence: CASSLSGLPEAFF. The full variable domain, in which reference TRBV5-1 and TRBJ1-1 provide the parts outside the CDR3, is KAGVTQTPRYLIKTRGQQVTLSCSPISGHRSVSWYQQTPGQGLQFLFEYFSETQRNKGNFPGRFSGRQFSNSRSEMNVSTLELGDSALYLCASSLSGLPEAFFGQGTRLTVV.

The chain recombines TRBV7-9 with TRBJ1-2; D is undetermined. The germline V and J ends were trimmed by 1 base and 4 bases, with 13 bases remaining between them. The germline V gene has CDR1 SEHNR and CDR2 FQNEAQ (reference sequence). The CDR3 has 15 amino acids. Here the CDR3 DNA reads TGTGCCAGCAGCTTAGACGCCACAAATGTCTATGGCTACACCTTC. Encoded protein: CASSLDATNVYGYTF.

The rearrangement uses TRBV19 and TRBJ1-5, with a weak D call TRBD1 (5 bases). The V gene lost 5 bases and the J gene lost 0 bases, with 14 bases spanning the gap. Germline V lookup: CDR1 LNHDA, CDR2 SQIVND (reference sequence). The CDR3 contains 16 residues. The CDR3 bases are TGTGCCAGTAGTTCAAGGGACCCTAATAGCAATCAGCCCCAGCATTTT. It specifies CASSSRDPNSNQPQHF.

The J gene is TRBJ1-2, the V gene TRBV20-1; TRBD1 matches at 7 bases. Germline CDR1 and CDR2: DFQATT and SNEGSKA (reference sequence). The CDR3 sequence is 11 residues long. Losses at the gene ends were 5 bases for V and 10 bases for J; bases not matched to a gene: 7. CDR3 region: CSAHRQGVYTF. In DNA form, the CDR3 reads TGCAGTGCTCACAGACAGGGAGTCTACACCTTC.

The genes are TRBV9 and TRBJ2-1; D remains ambiguous. Trimming left V 0 bases short and J 5 bases short, with 12 bases between. The germline V gene encodes CDR1 SGDLS and CDR2 YYNGEE. This CDR3 has 15 amino acids. CDR3 amino acids: CASSVGWGENNEQFF. DNA of the CDR3: TGTGCCAGCAGCGTAGGGTGGGGTGAAAACAATGAGCAGTTCTTC.

Only a few counts were recorded for this clone. This chain joins TRBV6-4 and TRBJ2-7, with a weak D call TRBD1 (5 bases). The CDR3 sequence is 11 residues long. The germline V gene has CDR1 MRHNA and CDR2 SNTAGT. Trimming took 7 bases from V and 5 from J, leaving 9 bases between them. This chain's CDR3 is CASKGQDEQYF. The CDR3 DNA follows: TGTGCCAGCAAAGGACAAGACGAGCAGTACTTC.

The chain carries TRBV15 and TRBJ2-2, with D uncertain. Germline V lookup: CDR1 LNHNV, CDR2 YYDKDF (reference sequence). This CDR3 comprises 14 residues. The V end was cut by 5 bases, the J end by 1 base, with 8 bases between. The CDR3 loop is CATSQVMNTGELFF. The CDR3 region has the DNA TGTGCCACCAGCCAGGTCATGAACACCGGGGAGCTGTTTTTT.

The sample holds one count of this clone. V usage is TRBV15 and J usage is TRBJ1-2; D remains ambiguous. CDR1 and CDR2 from the germline V gene are LNHNV and YYDKDF (reference sequence). Trimming left V 6 bases short and J 2 bases short, with 4 bases between. The CDR3 is 11 residues long. CDR3 sequence reads: CATSDNYGYTF. The CDR3 DNA is TGTGCCACCAGTGACAACTATGGCTACACCTTC. Using reference TRBV15 and TRBJ1-2 for the parts outside the CDR3, the full variable domain is DAMVIQNPRYQVTQFGKPVTLSCSQTLNHNVMYWYQQKSSQAPKLLFHYYDKDFNNEADTPDNFQSRRPNTSFCFLDIRSPGLGDTAMYLCATSDNYGYTFGSGTRLTVV.

The genes are TRBV28 and TRBJ1-1; D is possibly TRBD1 (5 bases). The CDR3 extends over 14 amino acids. Germline values: CDR1 MDHEN, CDR2 SYDVKM. The germline V and J ends were trimmed by 3 bases and 1 base, with 9 bases remaining between them. The CDR3 nucleotides are TGTGCCAGCAGTTTGGAGGGGCAGAACACTGAAGCTTTCTTT. This gives the protein CASSLEGQNTEAFF.

The V call is TRBV6-1, the J call TRBJ2-3; the D is unclear. This CDR3 has 14 residues. Germline-derived CDR1 and CDR2 are MNHNS and SASEGT. Trimming cost V 10 bases and J 6 bases, with 20 bases left between them. CDR3 residues: CATADGRYWDTQYF. In DNA, the CDR3 is TGTGCCACCGCGGACGGTCGGTACTGGGATACGCAGTATTTT.

The chain recombines TRBV5-6 with TRBJ2-3, with D possibly matching TRBD1 (5 bases). The V end lost 2 bases, the J end lost 3 bases, and 7 bases lay between the germline ends. The germline gives CDR1 SGHDT, CDR2 YYEEEE. The CDR3 covers 13 residues. The CDR3 region is CASSFSGTDTQYF. The CDR3 region has the DNA TGTGCCAGCAGCTTTTCAGGGACAGATACGCAGTATTTT.

This clone came up once. This chain joins TRBV4-3 and TRBJ1-1; a possible D gene is TRBD1 (5 bases). The CDR3 totals 17 residues. Germline assignment: CDR1 LGHNA and CDR2 YSLEER. The V gene lost 1 base and the J gene lost 5 bases, with 20 bases spanning the gap. CDR3 DNA sequence: TGCGCCAGCAGCCAAGCCCGGGGGGTAGGTTTGGGTACTGAAGCTTTCTTT. This sequence encodes CASSQARGVGLGTEAFF.

The rearrangement uses TRBV5-4 and TRBJ2-7; 8 bases match TRBD2. Looked up from germline, CDR1 is SGHNT and CDR2 is YYREEE (reference sequence). The CDR3 is 15 residues long. J was trimmed by 4 bases and V by 4 bases; bases with no gene match: 10. CDR3 sequence reads: CASSVGLAEGYEQYF. The CDR3 bases are TGTGCCAGCAGCGTTGGACTAGCAGAGGGATACGAGCAGTACTTC.

This sequence joins TRBV28 and TRBJ2-2, with TRBD2 matching over 11 bases. Trimming took 5 bases from V and 0 from J; bases not matched to a gene: 2. The CDR3 extends over 16 amino acids. Germline values: CDR1 MDHEN, CDR2 SYDVKM. CDR3 in DNA: TGTGCCAGCAGTGGTAGCGGGAGGGCGAACACCGGGGAGCTGTTTTTT. Amino acid sequence: CASSGSGRANTGELFF.

This clone occurred a few times. V and J are TRBV5-1 and TRBJ2-7, with TRBD1 as a possible D gene (6 bases). This CDR3 comprises 15 residues. The germline V and J ends were trimmed by 0 bases and 0 bases, with 10 bases remaining between them. Germline V gene data show CDR1 as SGHRS and CDR2 as YFSETQ. The CDR3 spells CASSLVQGISYEQYF. CDR3 sequence (DNA): TGCGCCAGCAGCTTGGTACAGGGAATCTCCTACGAGCAGTACTTC.

This clone appeared a few times. The chain uses TRBV20-1 and TRBJ1-1; D is possibly TRBD1 (5 bases). Per germline, CDR1 DFQATT and CDR2 SNEGSKA (reference sequence). V was trimmed by 5 bases and J by 11 bases, leaving 12 bases between them. The CDR3 has 10 amino acids. CDR3 residues: CSARDQGAFF. Written as DNA, the CDR3 is TGCAGTGCTCGTGATCAGGGTGCTTTCTTT.

Remarks on this clone: The sample carries other DNA sequences with the same CDR3. The J gene is TRBJ1-1, the V gene TRBV5-1; TRBD1 aligns across 8 bases. Germline loops: CDR1 SGHRS, CDR2 YFSETQ. This CDR3 has 14 residues. V was pared by 3 bases and J by 10 bases, with 11 bases of the junction left unmatched. CDR3 in amino acids: CASSSTGTGTSAFF. The CDR3 DNA reads as TGCGCCAGCAGCTCTACCGGGACAGGCACGTCAGCTTTCTTT.

This chain joins TRBV7-2 and TRBJ2-3; TRBD1 matches 8 bases. Germline V lookup: CDR1 SGHTA, CDR2 FQGNSA. The V segment lost 6 bases and the J segment 0 bases; nucleotides outside the gene matches: 11. The CDR3 is 17 residues long. In DNA form, the CDR3 reads TGTGCCAGCAGTCGTACCGGACAGGGCACTAGCACAGATACGCAGTATTTT. This encodes CASSRTGQGTSTDTQYF.

V gene TRBV11-2 combines with J gene TRBJ2-1; maybe TRBD1 (6 bases). The CDR3 runs to 14 residues. Germline loops: CDR1 SGHAT, CDR2 FQNNGV. Trimming removed 5 bases at V and 5 bases at J, with 13 bases between. Written as DNA, the CDR3 is TGTGCCAGCAGCCTAGCTGGGGGCCACAATGAGCAGTTCTTC. The encoded protein is CASSLAGGHNEQFF.

This clone appeared a single time. The chain links TRBV30 to TRBJ2-5, with 9 bases fitting TRBD2. The CDR3 covers 17 residues. Germline trimming cut 0 bases from V and 2 bases from J; bases unmatched to any gene: 10. Germline CDR1 is GTSNPN and CDR2 is SVGIG (reference sequence). DNA for the CDR3: TGTGCCTGGAGTGTACAAGTGCTAGCGGGGATTCAAGAGACCCAGTACTTC. The encoded protein is CAWSVQVLAGIQETQYF.

This clone was seen only once. The chain's CDR3 is CASTPRDTYGYTF. The DNA of the CDR3 is TGTGCCAGCACCCCCCGGGACACCTATGGCTACACCTTC. V is TRBV28 and J is TRBJ1-2; TRBD1 is a possible D gene (6 bases). The germline CDR1 and CDR2 sequences are MDHEN and SYDVKM. Trimming pared 7 bases from V and 4 bases from J, leaving 13 bases between. This CDR3 has 13 residues.

J is TRBJ2-1 and V is TRBV7-9; 7 bases are a match to TRBD1. In germline, CDR1 is SEHNR, CDR2 FQNEAQ (reference sequence). CDR3 length: 15 residues. The V gene end was trimmed by 7 bases and the J gene end by 9 bases; junction bases not matched to a gene: 15. DNA for the CDR3: TGTGCCAGCAATCTAACCAGGACAGGTGGGACTGAGCAGTTCTTC. Protein: CASNLTRTGGTEQFF.

The CDR3 here is CASSSGTSEKLFF. CDR3 DNA sequence: TGTGCCAGCAGCTCAGGGACGAGTGAAAAACTGTTTTTT. This sequence joins TRBV7-8 and TRBJ1-4; a weak D match, TRBD1 (5 bases). The CDR3 consists of 13 residues. CDR1 is SGHVS and CDR2 is FQNEAQ in the germline V gene. The V end was cut by 4 bases, the J end by 7 bases, with 10 bases between.

Worth noting for this clone: This same CDR3 is encoded by further DNA sequences in the sample. V is TRBV2 and J is TRBJ2-1; no definite D call. Trimming took 1 base from V and 1 from J, leaving 11 bases between them. This CDR3 region has 16 residues. CDR1 and CDR2 (germline): SNHLY, FYNNEI. CDR3 amino acids: CASSEGLTVSYNEQFF. For the CDR3, the DNA is TGTGCCAGCAGTGAAGGACTCACAGTTTCCTACAATGAGCAGTTCTTC. The variable domain in full, completed from reference TRBV2 and TRBJ2-1, reads EPEVTQTPSHQVTQMGQEVILRCVPISNHLYFYWYRQILGQKVEFLVSFYNNEISEKSEIFDDQFSVERPDGSNFTLKIRSTKLEDSAMYFCASSEGLTVSYNEQFFGPGTRLTVL.

This chain links TRBV28 with TRBJ1-5, with D possibly being TRBD1 (5 bases). Germline V gene lookup returns CDR1 MDHEN and CDR2 SYDVKM. This CDR3 has 14 residues. V lost 6 bases, J lost 1 base, and 10 bases lay in between. CDR3 in amino acids: CASRPDRSNQPQHF. CDR3 DNA sequence: TGTGCCAGCAGACCCGACAGAAGCAATCAGCCCCAGCATTTT.

CDR3 region: CATSRETSGLTQETQYF. The CDR3 DNA sequence: TGTGCCACCAGCAGAGAAACTAGCGGTCTCACGCAAGAGACCCAGTACTTC. The chain couples TRBV15 to TRBJ2-5, with 8 bases that match TRBD2. After removal of 0 bases from V and 2 bases from J, the junction contained 8 bases not matched to a gene. The germline V gene encodes CDR1 LNHNV and CDR2 YYDKDF (reference sequence). The CDR3 contains 17 residues.